The rows below give T cell receptor beta chains drawn from one sample of a study of cytomegalovirus exposure and HLA in healthy donors. Libraries were prepared by immunoSEQ multiplex PCR; TCRdb keeps only in-frame clonotypes and omits some of them. Of some 170,000 clones in the sample, about 89% were seen once. Sequenced sample: PBMCs. The receptors were sampled from a man aged 25-40 years in good health and CMV-seropositive. The CDR3 runs from the conserved cysteine through the conserved F or W. A D gene is named only where the DNA matches it firmly. Size is omitted from some rows. Given values are once, few, many or a class for expanded clones.

v_call,clone_size,d_call,j_call,cdr3_nt,cdr3_aa
TRBV7-9,few,.,TRBJ1-2,TGTGCCAGCAGCTTAGACAGGGTTGGCGGCTACACCTTC,CASSLDRVGGYTF
TRBV9,.,.,TRBJ2-6,TGTGCCAGCAGCACACACAGGGAGCGCTCTGGGGCCAACGTCCTGACTTTC,CASSTHRERSGANVLTF
TRBV6-6,.,.,TRBJ2-1,TGTGCCAGCAGTTACTCGACGGAGAACAATGAGCAGTTCTTC,CASSYSTENNEQFF
TRBV7-8,few,TRBD1,TRBJ1-4,TGTGCCAGCAGCACCCGGGACAGGCGGGCGGATAAACTGTTTTTT,CASSTRDRRADKLFF
TRBV28,.,TRBD1,TRBJ2-1,TGTGCCAGCAGTTTTTGGGACAGCGGAGAGCAGTTCTTC,CASSFWDSGEQFF
TRBV5-6,.,.,TRBJ1-2,TGTGCCAGCAGCTTGGCAGCAGGGCCGGGCTATGGCTACACCTTC,CASSLAAGPGYGYTF
TRBV5-1,once,TRBD2,TRBJ2-7,TGCGCCAGCAGCTTGGGACTAGCGGGTTCCTCCTACGAGCAGTACTTC,CASSLGLAGSSYEQYF
TRBV19,.,TRBD2,TRBJ2-2,TGTGCCAGTAGTACTAGCGGGAGGTTGGGCGGGGAGCTGTTTTTT,CASSTSGRLGGELFF
TRBV9,.,TRBD2,TRBJ2-7,TGTGCCAGCAGCCCACCCGGCGGGGGGGCGGACGAGCAGTACTTC,CASSPPGGGADEQYF
TRBV11-2,.,.,TRBJ1-4,TGTGCCAGCAGCCCCTGGAGTCTGGGATTTGGAACTAATGAAAAACTGTTTTTT,CASSPWSLGFGTNEKLFF
TRBV27,.,TRBD2,TRBJ2-3,TGTGCCAGCAGTATGGGGACTAGCGGAGAAACGCAGTATTTT,CASSMGTSGETQYF
TRBV19,.,TRBD1,TRBJ2-5,TGTGCCAGTAGTACGGACAGGGGAAGAGGGGAGACCCAGTACTTC,CASSTDRGRGETQYF
TRBV2,.,TRBD1,TRBJ2-7,TGTGCCAGCAGGCTCTCCTGGGACAGGGTCGACGAGCAGTACTTC,CASRLSWDRVDEQYF
TRBV5-1,.,.,TRBJ1-3,TGCGCCAGCAGCTTGGGAGACCTCTCTGGAAACACCATATATTTT,CASSLGDLSGNTIYF
TRBV10-2,.,.,TRBJ2-7,TGCGCCAGCAGTGTAACCATCGGGGACTCCTACGAGCAGTACTTC,CASSVTIGDSYEQYF
TRBV5-1,.,TRBD2,TRBJ2-2,TGCGCCAGCAGCTTGGTTGCGGGAGCGAACACCGGGGAGCTGTTTTTT,CASSLVAGANTGELFF
TRBV6-6,.,TRBD1,TRBJ2-7,TGTGCCAGCGGGGGAGGGGGACAGGGTATCTACGAGCAGTACTTC,CASGGGGQGIYEQYF
TRBV27,.,.,TRBJ2-3,TGTGCCAGCAGTGGAAAAGGGGTTGGGGGTTCTGCCACAGATACGCAGTATTTT,CASSGKGVGGSATDTQYF
TRBV7-8,.,TRBD1,TRBJ2-3,TGTGCCAGCAGCTCTCTAGACGGACAGGGGGTGTTTGAGTGGTATTTT,CASSSLDGQGVFEWYF
TRBV4-1,few,.,TRBJ1-1,TGCGCCAGCAGCCAAGCGACCTTTCGGGACACTGAAGCTTTCTTT,CASSQATFRDTEAFF
TRBV6-1,.,.,TRBJ1-6,TGTGCCAGCAGTGAAGCGCTTATTACAGTGAATTCACCCCTCCACTTT,CASSEALITVNSPLHF
TRBV6-6,.,TRBD2,TRBJ2-1,TGTGCCAGCAGTTGGGGGGGTCCCTACAATGAGCAGTTCTTC,CASSWGGPYNEQFF
TRBV7-6,.,.,TRBJ2-7,TGTGCCAGCAGCTCCCCTTCAGGGCCTAACTCCTACGAGCAGTACTTC,CASSSPSGPNSYEQYF
TRBV10-3,.,.,TRBJ1-3,TGTGCCATCAGTGAGTCGAAAGGGGCAGGAAACTCTGGAAACACCATATATTTT,CAISESKGAGNSGNTIYF
TRBV6-5,.,TRBD1,TRBJ2-1,TGTGCCAGCAGGCGGACAGGGCGCAACAATGAGCAGTTCTTC,CASRRTGRNNEQFF
TRBV19,.,.,TRBJ1-5,TGTGCCAGTAGACGGGACGTAGATCAGCCCCAGCATTTT,CASRRDVDQPQHF
TRBV18,.,.,TRBJ2-2,TGTGCCAGCTCAGGAAGTCGGGAACACACCGGGGAGCTGTTTTTT,CASSGSREHTGELFF
TRBV5-1,.,.,TRBJ2-1,TGCGCCAGCAGCTTGGGGGGAGGCGGCTCCTACAATGAGCAGTTCTTC,CASSLGGGGSYNEQFF
TRBV5-6,few,.,TRBJ1-6,TGTGCCAGCAGCCGACTGGACGGAGTCGTTAATTCACCCCTCCACTTT,CASSRLDGVVNSPLHF
TRBV5-6,.,.,TRBJ1-5,TGTGCCAGCAGCGCCGGGCAGCTCAATCAGCCCCAGCATTTT,CASSAGQLNQPQHF
TRBV6-5,once,TRBD1,TRBJ1-1,TGTGCCAGCAGTTACTCGGGACAGGGGACCACTGAAGCTTTCTTT,CASSYSGQGTTEAFF
TRBV25-1,.,.,TRBJ2-3,TGTGCCAGCAGTGAATATAGGGGTGCTAGCACAGATACGCAGTATTTT,CASSEYRGASTDTQYF
TRBV7-2,.,.,TRBJ1-3,TGTGCCAGCAGCTTTGGAGGACAACACTCTGGAAACACCATATATTTT,CASSFGGQHSGNTIYF
TRBV28,.,.,TRBJ2-1,TGTGCCAGCAGCCCCCCCGGCAGACCCCCGGACAATGAGCAGTTCTTC,CASSPPGRPPDNEQFF
TRBV28,.,.,TRBJ2-7,TGTGCCACAAGACAGCCGCTAACCTACGAGCAGTACTTC,CATRQPLTYEQYF
TRBV27,once,.,TRBJ2-7,TGTGCCAGCAGTTTAGGTGGAGGCGTTTACGAGCAGTACTTC,CASSLGGGVYEQYF
TRBV5-1,.,.,TRBJ2-5,TGCGCCAGCAGCTTGGATGGTAGGGACTGGACCCAGTACTTC,CASSLDGRDWTQYF
TRBV10-3,.,.,TRBJ1-6,TGTGCCATCAGTGAAGTGGGACGGACAGACCATTCACCCCTCCACTTT,CAISEVGRTDHSPLHF
TRBV7-9,.,TRBD2,TRBJ2-1,TGTGCCAGCAGCCCGACTAGCGGGAGAAGTGATGAGCAGTTCTTC,CASSPTSGRSDEQFF
TRBV21-1,few,.,TRBJ1-2,TGTGCCAGCAGCAAAGCCCAGGGACGCTGTGTCTATGGCTACACCTTC,CASSKAQGRCVYGYTF
TRBV7-3,.,TRBD2,TRBJ2-2,TGTGCCAGCAGGAGAGAGGCTAGCGGCACCGGGGAGCTGTTTTTT,CASRREASGTGELFF
TRBV11-3,.,.,TRBJ2-5,TGTGCCAGCAGCTTACGGAGTGGGGGGCCGATGGAGACCCAGTACTTC,CASSLRSGGPMETQYF
TRBV4-3,.,.,TRBJ1-2,TGCGCCAGCAGCCAAGGCCGCAGGGCCCCGCTTGGCTACACCTTC,CASSQGRRAPLGYTF
TRBV25-1,.,.,TRBJ1-6,TGTGCCAGCCGGAATCCGAATTCACCCCTCCACTTT,CASRNPNSPLHF
TRBV2,.,.,TRBJ1-4,TGTGCCAGCAGCGATCAAGCAACTAATGAAAAACTGTTTTTT,CASSDQATNEKLFF
TRBV5-6,.,.,TRBJ2-5,TGTGCCAGCAACCGCCGGGGGGCAGGGGAGACCCAGTACTTC,CASNRRGAGETQYF
TRBV12-5,.,.,TRBJ1-2,TGTGCTAGTGGTTTGGCCCCCCCGGGAGACTATGGCTACACCTTC,CASGLAPPGDYGYTF
TRBV6-5,.,.,TRBJ2-5,TGTGCCAGCACCCTCACACAGTACCAAGAGACCCAGTACTTC,CASTLTQYQETQYF
TRBV7-9,.,.,TRBJ2-3,TGTGCCAGCAGCTTAGCTCTTTCGGGGGTAGATACGCAGTATTTT,CASSLALSGVDTQYF
TRBV27,.,TRBD2,TRBJ2-3,TGTGCCAGCACTAAAAGGGGGAGACTAGCGGTAGATACGCAGTATTTT,CASTKRGRLAVDTQYF
TRBV20-1,.,.,TRBJ1-1,TGCAGTGCTAGTTTGGTGACTGAAGCTTTCTTT,CSASLVTEAFF
TRBV4-1,once,.,TRBJ2-7,TGCGCCAGCAGCTTCGCAGCAACCTCCTCCTACGAGCAGTACTTC,CASSFAATSSYEQYF
TRBV19,once,.,TRBJ1-1,TGTGCCAGTAGCAGACAGAGGAACACTGAAGCTTTCTTT,CASSRQRNTEAFF
TRBV7-6,.,.,TRBJ2-6,TGTGCCAGCAGCTTCACCTCTGGGGCCAACGTCCTGACTTTC,CASSFTSGANVLTF
TRBV30,.,TRBD2,TRBJ2-1,TGTGCCTGGAACCCGCCTAGCGGCGACAATGAGCAGTTCTTC,CAWNPPSGDNEQFF
TRBV7-6,.,TRBD1,TRBJ1-6,TGTGCCAGCAGTTCCACGGACAGGGAGGAGGATTCACCCCTCCACTTT,CASSSTDREEDSPLHF
TRBV28,.,.,TRBJ2-1,TGTGCCAGCCGCCCCGGAGCGGGCAATGAGCAGTTCTTC,CASRPGAGNEQFF
TRBV25-1,.,.,TRBJ2-1,TGTGCCAGCAGTGAATGGTCGGGACCAGCTGTGCAGTTCTTC,CASSEWSGPAVQFF
TRBV19,.,.,TRBJ1-1,TGTGCCAGTAGTATAGGGTCAGTGCGGAACACTGAAGCTTTCTTT,CASSIGSVRNTEAFF
TRBV6-4,many,.,TRBJ2-1,TGTGCCAGCAGTGACGGTGCTGAGGGGGGTCATGAGCAGTTCTTC,CASSDGAEGGHEQFF